The present T cell receptor beta chain was sequenced within a study of technical replicates of blood from a few donors. Clones were read by immunoSEQ multiplex PCR, and TCRdb kept only the in-frame ones, dropping some. The sample lists about 74,000 clones, just under 95% occurring once. In germline, CDR1 is SGHRS, CDR2 YFSETQ. The length of the CDR3 is 16 residues. V lost 4 bases and J lost 6; bases outside the gene matches: 11. The TCR was taken from a human donor in good health. This sequence joins TRBV5-1 and TRBJ2-1; TRBD2 matches 9 bases. Source material: T cells isolated from PBMCs. CDR3 residues: CASSALSSGVTNEQFF. DNA for the CDR3: TGCGCCAGCAGCGCCCTGTCTAGCGGGGTTACCAATGAGCAGTTCTTC. Based on the CDR3 plus reference TRBV5-1 and TRBJ2-1, the full variable domain is KAGVTQTPRYLIKTRGQQVTLSCSPISGHRSVSWYQQTPGQGLQFLFEYFSETQRNKGNFPGRFSGRQFSNSRSEMNVSTLELGDSALYLCASSALSSGVTNEQFFGPGTRLTVL.